Given below is one TCR beta chain in context. Its target is not known. TCRdb keeps only in-frame clones here, not all; method: immunoSEQ multiplex PCR. This sample has about 88,000 clones; about 94% occur once, and the top ten carry about 0.2%. This sample stems from a study of graft-versus-host responses after intestinal transplantation. Study context: Multivisceral, liver-intestinal, or isolated intestinal transplants were given to recipients.

Overall study results and limits: The recipient marrow held GvH clones, and some of them showed up first in ileum or blood.

The length of the CDR3 is 16 residues. The V end lost 4 bases, the J end lost 3 bases, and 13 bases lay between the germline ends. Germline CDR1 LNHDA, CDR2 SQIVND (reference sequence). The sample here was unstimulated CD4+ T cells sorted from spleen or lymph node cells, taken before transplant. This TCR was recovered from a human donor who was the organ donor for an intestinal transplant. The V gene is TRBV19, the J gene TRBJ2-6; D perhaps matches TRBD1 (6 bases). CDR3 in amino acids: CASSSGQGFGANVLTF. DNA for the CDR3: TGTGCCAGTAGTAGCGGTCAGGGGTTTGGGGCCAACGTCCTGACTTTC.